The 26 T cell receptor beta chains given below trace back to one sample, sequenced in a study of response to subunit inactivated influenza vaccine. Using its own MiXCR run on the RT-PCR reads, TCRdb lists one record per CDR3 protein. The table records 500,000 to 600,000 distinct CDR3 sequences, around 15% of them present only once. The specimen comprised PBMCs from blood, sampled less than 13 days after vaccination. All receptors come from a man aged 50-60 years who received an inactivated influenza vaccine.

This chain links TRBV3-1 with TRBJ2-2, with 11 bases that match TRBD2. The junction had 12 bases not matched to a gene; V was cut back by 3 bases and J by 6 bases. Germline values: CDR1 LGHDT, CDR2 YNNKEL (reference sequence). This CDR3 has 18 residues. The CDR3 loop is CASSQKNPGLAAAGELFF. In nucleotides, the CDR3 is TGTGCCAGCAGCCAGAAGAACCCGGGACTAGCGGCGGCCGGGGAGCTGTTTTTT.

The CDR3 reads CASSPGRDSYEQYF. CDR3 in DNA: TGTGCCAGCTCACCCGGCCGAGACTCCTACGAGCAGTACTTC. The chain is built from TRBV18 and TRBJ2-7, with D unresolved. Germline CDR1 reads KGHSH; CDR2 reads LQKENI. Deletions cut 3 bases from V and 0 bases from J, with 9 bases between. This CDR3 is 14 amino acids long.

The chain has TRBV7-2 and TRBJ1-1; unclear D gene. V dropped 7 bases and J dropped 2 bases, with 14 bases sitting between them. This CDR3 comprises 14 residues. Germline V gene sequence: CDR1 SGHTA, CDR2 FQGNSA. The CDR3 region is CASTLFGRNTEAFF. In DNA, the CDR3 is TGTGCCAGCACCCTCTTTGGCCGAAACACTGAAGCTTTCTTT.

The chain has TRBV5-6 and TRBJ2-2, with D maybe TRBD2 (5 bases). Germline V CDR1 and CDR2: SGHDT, YYEEEE. This CDR3 spans 15 amino acids. Trimming removed 4 bases at V and 5 bases at J, with 15 bases between. The CDR3 DNA reads TGTGCCAGCAGCCCTCGGCCGTCGGGGACCGGGGAGCTGTTTTTT. Its protein product is CASSPRPSGTGELFF.

This clonotype was seen a handful of times. V usage is TRBV7-2 and J usage is TRBJ2-2; D gene ambiguous. Germline V gene lookup returns CDR1 SGHTA and CDR2 FQGNSA. The CDR3 length is 15 residues. The V and J ends lost 1 base and 11 bases respectively, with 17 bases between them. DNA of the CDR3: TGTGCCAGCAGCTTAGGGTCGGCGGCTCTCCGCGAGCTGTTTTTT. Translated: CASSLGSAALRELFF.

This clonotype was counted ten times or more. The chain links TRBV27 to TRBJ2-1, with D uncertain. From germline, CDR1 is MNHEY and CDR2 SMNVEV (reference sequence). The CDR3 is 15 amino acids. V gave up 0 bases and J gave up 0 bases, with 6 bases separating them. The CDR3 sequence: CASSLSASSYNEQFF. CDR3 DNA sequence: TGTGCCAGCAGTTTATCGGCTTCCTCCTACAATGAGCAGTTCTTC.

This clonotype was seen at least ten times. J is TRBJ2-7 and V is TRBV20-1, with 9 bases aligning to TRBD2. J was trimmed by 4 bases and V by 5 bases; bases with no gene match: 15. Germline V gene data show CDR1 as DFQATT and CDR2 as SNEGSKA (reference sequence). The CDR3 spans 16 residues. As DNA, the CDR3 is TGCAGTGCTGGAAAAAATAGCGGGGGCCTTACTTACGAGCAGTACTTC. Its protein product is CSAGKNSGGLTYEQYF.

The chain couples TRBV11-2 to TRBJ2-1; TRBD2 matches 12 bases. Per germline, CDR1 SGHAT and CDR2 FQNNGV. The CDR3 extends over 15 amino acids. After removal of 5 bases from V and 6 bases from J, the junction contained 5 bases not matched to a gene. CDR3 in amino acids: CASSAGLAGFNEQFF. The DNA of the CDR3 is TGTGCCAGCAGCGCCGGACTAGCGGGATTCAATGAGCAGTTCTTC.

This chain uses TRBV7-9 with TRBJ2-7, with 7 bases aligning to TRBD2. Looked up from germline, CDR1 is SEHNR and CDR2 is FQNEAQ (reference sequence). The CDR3 loop spans 14 amino acids. J lost 7 bases, V lost 1 base, and 7 bases had no gene match. DNA of the CDR3: TGTGCCAGCAGCTTAGGTGTGGGCGGGAGTGAGCAGTACTTC. Translation gives CASSLGVGGSEQYF.

This clonotype has more than one count but fewer than ten. CDR3 sequence: CATSSRARSNEKLFF. Here the CDR3 DNA reads TGTGCCACCAGCAGTCGGGCGCGGAGTAATGAAAAACTGTTTTTT. This rearrangement joins TRBV15 to TRBJ1-4; D ambiguous. Germline CDR1 LNHNV, CDR2 YYDKDF (reference sequence). V lost 3 bases, J lost 4 bases, and 12 bases lay in between. This CDR3 comprises 15 residues.

The chain recombines TRBV15 with TRBJ1-4; possibly TRBD1 for D (5 bases). The germline gives CDR1 LNHNV, CDR2 YYDKDF (reference sequence). The CDR3 extends over 11 amino acids. Between the trimmed V and J ends, which lost 7 bases and 8 bases, there was a span of 8 bases. This CDR3 is CATTGGEKLFF. Written as DNA, the CDR3 is TGTGCCACCACCGGGGGGGAAAAACTGTTTTTT. The full variable domain, with the rest looked up from reference TRBV15 and TRBJ1-4, is DAMVIQNPRYQVTQFGKPVTLSCSQTLNHNVMYWYQQKSSQAPKLLFHYYDKDFNNEADTPDNFQSRRPNTSFCFLDIRSPGLGDTAMYLCATTGGEKLFFGSGTQLSVL.

The chain combines TRBV6-2 or TRBV6-3 with TRBJ1-1, with 9 positions matching TRBD1. This CDR3 contains 20 residues. V was clipped by 0 bases and J by 4 bases; unmatched bases: 18. Germline CDR1 and CDR2: MNHEY and SVGEGT. CDR3 loop: CASSYSSYGTGLFYFTEAFF. CDR3 coding DNA: TGTGCCAGCAGTTACTCGTCCTATGGGACAGGGCTGTTTTATTTCACTGAAGCTTTCTTT.

CDR3: CASSYGRKNTEAFF. The CDR3, as DNA: TGTGCCAGCAGTTACGGGCGGAAGAACACTGAAGCTTTCTTT. V usage is TRBV6-5 and J usage is TRBJ1-1; D is uncertain. CDR1 is MNHEY, CDR2 SVGAGI, per germline. This CDR3 has 14 residues. V lost 2 bases to trimming and J lost 1 base, with 8 bases between them.

The genes are TRBV12-3 or TRBV12-4 and TRBJ2-3; 10 nucleotides agree with TRBD2. CDR3 length: 18 residues. The J segment lost 4 bases and the V segment lost 2 bases, leaving 12 bases of the junction unmatched. CDR3 coding DNA: TGTGCCAGCAGTTTATTTTGGTTCAGCGGGGGGGTTCCAGATACGCAGTATTTT. Its translation is CASSLFWFSGGVPDTQYF.

Remarks on this clonotype: At one boundary the junction diverges from the germline segment, which might be a read error. The gene calls are TRBV10-3 and TRBJ2-1, with 8 bases matching TRBD1. This CDR3 has 17 residues. Germline CDR1 and CDR2: ENHRY and SYGVKD. The CDR3 nucleotides read TGTGCCATCAGAACCTCCAACGCAGGGGGCTCCTACAGTGAGCAGTTCTTC. This codes for CAIRTSNAGGSYSEQFF.

This clonotype was counted between two and nine times. The V and J genes are TRBV24-1 and TRBJ2-3; D is tentatively TRBD1 or TRBD2 (5 bases each). This CDR3 contains 17 residues. V lost 4 bases and J lost 1, with 17 bases in between. From germline, CDR1 is KGHDR and CDR2 SFDVKD. The CDR3: CATSETRPLGGTDTQYF. In DNA, the CDR3 is TGTGCCACCAGTGAAACCCGACCCCTGGGGGGCACAGATACGCAGTATTTT.

This clonotype turned up a few times. CDR3 amino acids: CASSQGRGGLRNTEAFF. CDR3 nucleotide sequence: TGTGCCAGCAGCCAAGGGAGGGGGGGCCTGCGGAACACTGAAGCTTTCTTT. The V gene is TRBV3-1, the J gene TRBJ1-1; D perhaps matches TRBD1 (6 bases). Trimming pared 1 base from V and 1 base from J, leaving 16 bases between. The CDR3 totals 17 residues. Germline V lookup: CDR1 LGHDT, CDR2 YNNKEL (reference sequence).

The chain combines TRBV28 with TRBJ2-7; maybe TRBD1 (8 bases). Germline V gives CDR1 MDHEN, CDR2 SYDVKM. Deletions cut 4 bases from V and 6 bases from J, with 16 bases between. The CDR3 is made up of 14 amino acids. The CDR3 loop is CASSSTGEGSEQYF. The CDR3 nucleotides are TGTGCCAGCAGTTCGACAGGGGAGGGATCCGAGCAGTACTTC.

In this sample, this clonotype turned up a few times. The rearrangement joins TRBV11-2 to TRBJ2-3; 10 bases align to TRBD2. CDR1 is SGHAT and CDR2 is FQNNGV in the germline V gene. V gave up 5 bases and J gave up 7 bases; unmatched junction bases: 12. The CDR3 contains 16 residues. The CDR3 region has the DNA TGTGCCAGCAGCCGCATTAGCGGGAGGTTTTTATATACGCAGTATTTT. Amino acid sequence: CASSRISGRFLYTQYF.

This clonotype was found many times. The chain combines TRBV9 with TRBJ2-6, with D perhaps TRBD1 or TRBD2 (5 bases each). CDR1 is SGDLS, CDR2 YYNGEE, per germline. This CDR3 region has 17 residues. Deletions cut 2 bases from V and 4 bases from J, with 16 bases between. The CDR3 DNA is TGTGCCAGCAGCGTCTCTATGGGGGTAGCCGGGGCCAACGTCCTGACTTTC. This codes for CASSVSMGVAGANVLTF.

A few counts support this clonotype. J is TRBJ2-2 and V is TRBV2; D assignment may be TRBD1 or TRBD2 (7 bases each). The CDR3 spans 17 residues. The germline gives CDR1 SNHLY, CDR2 FYNNEI. V gave up 4 bases and J gave up 0 bases, with 15 bases separating them. CDR3 protein: CASSGEGAYTNTGELFF. CDR3 nucleotides: TGTGCCAGCAGTGGGGAGGGGGCTTATACGAACACCGGGGAGCTGTTTTTT.

The chain has TRBV12-3 or TRBV12-4 and TRBJ2-1; 7 bases are a match to TRBD1. CDR3 length: 11 residues. V was pared by 1 base and J by 12 bases, with 0 bases of the junction left unmatched. The CDR3 protein is CASSLDRGQFF. In DNA, the CDR3 is TGTGCCAGCAGTTTAGACAGGGGGCAGTTCTTC.

The sample holds a few counts of this clonotype. This rearrangement joins TRBV20-1 to TRBJ1-1; D gene ambiguous. The V end was cut by 5 bases, the J end by 1 base, with 11 bases between. The CDR3 sequence is 13 residues long. Germline loops: CDR1 DFQATT, CDR2 SNEGSKA (reference sequence). The CDR3 bases are TGCAGTGCTGCCAGGACCCCGAACACTGAAGCTTTCTTT. This codes for CSAARTPNTEAFF.

This clonotype occurred a few times. This chain joins TRBV5-1 and TRBJ2-7; 8 bases fit TRBD1. J lost 3 bases, V lost 0 bases, and 8 bases had no gene match. The CDR3 spans 16 residues. Germline-derived CDR1 and CDR2 are SGHRS and YFSETQ. The CDR3 protein is CASSLGDRGRGYEQYF. For the CDR3, the DNA is TGCGCCAGCAGCTTGGGAGACAGGGGTCGGGGCTACGAGCAGTACTTC.

The V call is TRBV18, the J call TRBJ1-1, with D perhaps matching TRBD1 (5 bases). V lost 1 base and J lost 5, with 11 bases in between. The CDR3 consists of 14 residues. In germline, CDR1 is KGHSH, CDR2 LQKENI. CDR3 residues: CASSPLGRGTEAFF. DNA of the CDR3: TGTGCCAGCTCACCACTGGGGCGAGGGACTGAAGCTTTCTTT.

This clonotype has only a few counts. The V call is TRBV6-2 or TRBV6-3, the J call TRBJ2-1, with D uncertain. CDR1 and CDR2 from the germline V gene are MNHEY and SVGEGT. Trimming removed 3 bases at V and 7 bases at J, with 13 bases between. The CDR3 sequence is 14 residues long. The CDR3 loop reads CASSYSLRKNEQFF. In DNA, the CDR3 is TGTGCCAGCAGTTATTCCTTACGTAAAAATGAGCAGTTCTTC.